A selection of T cell receptor beta chains follows, all from one sample in a study of blood T cell repertoires in COVID-19. The table came from immunoSEQ multiplex PCR; TCRdb's copy has only in-frame clones and leaves some out. The top ten hold 2% to 2.5% of the sample, which has about 100,000 clones, 70% to 90% seen once. Sequenced: peripheral blood. Every receptor here comes from a human donor in a cohort sampled during active COVID-19. Each CDR3 is given with its conserved first and last residue. The order of the fields is CDR3 length, V gene, D gene, J gene, clone size, CDR3 DNA, CDR3 protein. D genes are given only for firm matches. Clone size, where shown, is once, few, many, or a class for clones that have expanded.

length: 16
V: TRBV7-3
D: TRBD2
J: TRBJ2-3
size: NA
DNA: TGTGCCAGCAGCCCCCAACCCCGGACTAGCTTGGATACGCAGTATTTT
CDR3: CASSPQPRTSLDTQYF

length: 18
V: TRBV18
D: NA
J: TRBJ1-6
size: once
DNA: TGTGCCAGCTCACCCACAGGATTAGCTAGCTCCTATAATTCACCCCTCCACTTT
CDR3: CASSPTGLASSYNSPLHF

length: 14
V: TRBV4-3
D: TRBD1
J: TRBJ2-4
size: NA
DNA: TGCGCCAGCAGCCCCGGACAGGGGGGAAACATTCAGTACTTC
CDR3: CASSPGQGGNIQYF

length: 17
V: TRBV9
D: TRBD1
J: TRBJ1-1
size: NA
DNA: TGTGCCAGCAGCGCTCTCCGGGACAGGGTAGGGCCCGGTGAAGCTTTCTTT
CDR3: CASSALRDRVGPGEAFF

length: 14
V: TRBV30
D: TRBD1
J: TRBJ2-7
size: NA
DNA: TGTGCCTGGAGGGACAGGGGGCCCCCCTACGAGCAGTACTTC
CDR3: CAWRDRGPPYEQYF

length: 18
V: TRBV7-6
D: TRBD1
J: TRBJ1-4
size: NA
DNA: TGTGCCAGCAGCGCCAGGACAGGTGGTTTTCCCACTAATGAAAAACTGTTTTTT
CDR3: CASSARTGGFPTNEKLFF

length: 13
V: TRBV6-2/TRBV6-3
D: NA
J: TRBJ2-3
size: NA
DNA: TGTGCCAGCACCCCGATGGGGCGCGATACGCAGTATTTT
CDR3: CASTPMGRDTQYF

length: 13
V: TRBV6-5
D: TRBD2
J: TRBJ2-7
size: NA
DNA: TGTGCCAGCACCTCCCCTAGCGGCTACGAGCAGTACTTC
CDR3: CASTSPSGYEQYF

length: 17
V: TRBV19
D: NA
J: TRBJ2-2
size: NA
DNA: TGTGCCAGTAGTAGGCCTATCGGGGAGGTAGGGGCCGGGGAGCTGTTTTTT
CDR3: CASSRPIGEVGAGELFF

length: 15
V: TRBV4-1
D: NA
J: TRBJ2-1
size: NA
DNA: TGCGCCAGCAGCCAGTCTGATACAGGCTACAATGAGCAGTTCTTC
CDR3: CASSQSDTGYNEQFF

length: 12
V: TRBV12-3/TRBV12-4
D: NA
J: TRBJ1-2
size: NA
DNA: TGTGCCAGCAGTTTCCCGGGATATGGCTACACCTTC
CDR3: CASSFPGYGYTF

length: 15
V: TRBV7-9
D: TRBD2
J: TRBJ2-7
size: once
DNA: TGTGCCAGCAGCTTCACCGGGGGGACGGCTGGCGAGCAGTACTTC
CDR3: CASSFTGGTAGEQYF

length: 13
V: TRBV3-1/TRBV3-2
D: TRBD1
J: TRBJ1-2
size: NA
DNA: TGTGCCAGCAGCTATACAGGGGGGGATGGCTACACCTTC
CDR3: CASSYTGGDGYTF

length: 14
V: TRBV27
D: NA
J: TRBJ1-2
size: NA
DNA: TGTGCCAGCAGTTTGTTAGCGGGCATGGGAGGCTACACCTTC
CDR3: CASSLLAGMGGYTF

length: 15
V: TRBV5-5
D: NA
J: TRBJ2-3
size: many
DNA: TGTGCCAGCAGCTCACAGGGAAGGAGCACAGATACGCAGTATTTT
CDR3: CASSSQGRSTDTQYF

length: 13
V: TRBV28
D: TRBD1
J: TRBJ2-7
size: NA
DNA: TGTGCCAGCAGGACAGGGACATCTCTCGAGCAGTACTTC
CDR3: CASRTGTSLEQYF

length: 15
V: TRBV2
D: TRBD1
J: TRBJ1-5
size: NA
DNA: TGTGCCAGCAGATGGGACAGGGCAGGGAAACAGCCCCAGCATTTT
CDR3: CASRWDRAGKQPQHF

length: 15
V: TRBV28
D: TRBD2
J: TRBJ2-7
size: NA
DNA: TGTGCCAGCAGATCCCCGGGACTAGCGGGAATCGAGCAGTACTTC
CDR3: CASRSPGLAGIEQYF

length: 19
V: TRBV5-7
D: TRBD1
J: TRBJ1-5
size: NA
DNA: TGTGCCAGCAGCGTAGGAACCGGGACAGGGAAAAACAATCCTCAGCCCCAGCATTTT
CDR3: CASSVGTGTGKNNPQPQHF

length: 15
V: TRBV27
D: TRBD2
J: TRBJ2-5
size: once
DNA: TGTGCCAGCAGTTTAAAGGGACTAGACCTTGAGACCCAGTACTTC
CDR3: CASSLKGLDLETQYF

length: 15
V: TRBV7-2
D: TRBD1
J: TRBJ1-2
size: NA
DNA: TGTGCCAGCAGCTCCCCGGGACAGGGAGGGAATGGCTACACCTTC
CDR3: CASSSPGQGGNGYTF

length: 13
V: TRBV11-2
D: NA
J: TRBJ2-5
size: NA
DNA: TGTGCCAGCAGCTTTGGGGCCCAAGAGACCCAGTACTTC
CDR3: CASSFGAQETQYF

length: 16
V: TRBV4-3
D: NA
J: TRBJ2-1
size: NA
DNA: TGCGCCAGCAGCCAAGAAGAGGGAGGAGGCTACAATGAGCAGTTCTTC
CDR3: CASSQEEGGGYNEQFF

length: 12
V: TRBV29-1
D: NA
J: TRBJ1-1
size: NA
DNA: TGCGGGACGACAGGCTTGAACACTGAAGCTTTCTTT
CDR3: CGTTGLNTEAFF

length: 16
V: TRBV7-3
D: NA
J: TRBJ2-2
size: NA
DNA: TGTGCCAGCAGCCTCACAGGGCACGCGAACACCGGGGAGCTGTTTTTT
CDR3: CASSLTGHANTGELFF

length: 14
V: TRBV18
D: NA
J: TRBJ2-7
size: once
DNA: TGTGCCAGCTCACCGCTATCTACCGGGAACGAGCAGTACTTC
CDR3: CASSPLSTGNEQYF

length: 12
V: TRBV7-8
D: TRBD1
J: TRBJ1-1
size: NA
DNA: TGTGCCAGCAGCCTCGGGACAGGTAGAACTTTCTTT
CDR3: CASSLGTGRTFF

length: 13
V: TRBV24-1
D: NA
J: TRBJ1-4
size: once
DNA: TGTGCCACCAGTGATTCCCTTAATGAAAAACTGTTTTTT
CDR3: CATSDSLNEKLFF

length: 12
V: TRBV12-3/TRBV12-4
D: TRBD1
J: TRBJ1-5
size: NA
DNA: TGTGCCTTGGGAACAGGGGATCAGCCCCAGCATTTT
CDR3: CALGTGDQPQHF

length: 16
V: TRBV5-6
D: TRBD2
J: TRBJ2-1
size: once
DNA: TGTGCCAGCAGCTTGGGCCCCGGGACTAGCATCAATGAGCAGTTCTTC
CDR3: CASSLGPGTSINEQFF

length: 14
V: TRBV7-7
D: TRBD1
J: TRBJ2-5
size: once
DNA: TGTGCTAGCAGCTTAATAGGGGGCGTGGAGACCCAGTACTTC
CDR3: CASSLIGGVETQYF

length: 13
V: TRBV7-9
D: NA
J: TRBJ2-7
size: NA
DNA: TGTGCCAGCAGCGGACTGACAGGATACGAGCAGTACTTC
CDR3: CASSGLTGYEQYF

length: 13
V: TRBV7-9
D: NA
J: TRBJ2-1
size: NA
DNA: TGTGCCAGTGAGTCACCGACCTACAATGAGCAGTTCTTC
CDR3: CASESPTYNEQFF

length: 13
V: TRBV5-1
D: TRBD1
J: TRBJ1-2
size: NA
DNA: TGCGCCAGAGGGGACAGGCCGAAATATGGCTACACCTTC
CDR3: CARGDRPKYGYTF

length: 14
V: TRBV9
D: NA
J: TRBJ1-1
size: NA
DNA: TGTGCCAGCAGCGCACCAGGGGTACGAACTGAAGCTTTCTTT
CDR3: CASSAPGVRTEAFF

length: 16
V: TRBV2
D: TRBD2
J: TRBJ2-7
size: NA
DNA: TGTGCCAGTAGTGACCCTAGCGGGGGTGACCCCTACGAGCAGTACTTC
CDR3: CASSDPSGGDPYEQYF